This T cell receptor (beta chain) was found in a study of radiation and T cells in renal cell carcinoma. V lost 8 bases to trimming and J lost 4 bases; unmatched junction nucleotides: 13. The CDR3 length is 15 residues. Germline V lookup: CDR1 MNHNY, CDR2 SVGAGI (reference sequence). The time point here: blood 2 weeks post-SBRT. Treatment indicated: 15 Gy SBRT to primary tumor, nephrectomy 4 weeks later. The assay was immunoSEQ multiplex PCR, and TCRdb's table has in-frame clones only and misses some. In the table there are about 130,000 clones, about four fifths of which are singletons. Sequenced here: blood, sampled from a patient whose treatment included radiotherapy and nephrectomy. The rearrangement links TRBV6-6 to TRBJ1-2; 7 bases align to TRBD1. This sequence originates from a man aged 50 or older with renal cell carcinoma. The CDR3 region has the DNA TGTGCCAGCGGCCTCAGGGGGGGCTATAGCTATGGCTACACCTTC. Protein sequence: CASGLRGGYSYGYTF.